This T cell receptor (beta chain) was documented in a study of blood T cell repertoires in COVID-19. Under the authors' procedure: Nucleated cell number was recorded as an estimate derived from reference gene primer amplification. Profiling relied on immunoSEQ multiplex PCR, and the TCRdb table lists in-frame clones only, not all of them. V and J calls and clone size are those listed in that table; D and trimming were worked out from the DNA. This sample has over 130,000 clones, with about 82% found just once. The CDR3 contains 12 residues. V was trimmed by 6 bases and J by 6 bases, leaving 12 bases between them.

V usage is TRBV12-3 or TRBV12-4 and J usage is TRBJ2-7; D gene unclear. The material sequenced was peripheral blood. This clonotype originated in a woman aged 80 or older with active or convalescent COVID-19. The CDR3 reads CASSLSTLEQYF. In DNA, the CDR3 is TGTGCCAGCAGCCTTAGTACTCTCGAGCAGTACTTC.